The 8 T cell receptor beta chains listed next were all sequenced from one sample in a study of beta chain features in type 1 diabetes. Regarding the study as a whole: Across all four CD4+ subsets, people with type 1 diabetes showed modestly shorter TCRB CDR3s.

For these TCRs, the target antigens are not known. Since all of the isolated RNA was reverse transcribed, expressed TCRB transcripts were what got sequenced. The protocol was immunoSEQ multiplex PCR, while the TCRdb copy is restricted to in-frame clones and leaves out a portion. The data show hundreds of thousands of clones, about 14% seen once. The sample comprised naive CD4+ T cells from blood. These receptors came from a man aged 18-30 years with type 1 diabetes.

This clone has just a few counts. The V call is TRBV10-3, the J call TRBJ2-7, with 13 bases lining up with TRBD2. V was clipped by 7 bases and J by 2 bases; unmatched bases: 8. This CDR3 is built from 16 residues. Germline lookup yields CDR1 ENHRY and CDR2 SYGVKD. In DNA, the CDR3 is TGTGCCATCATGAATGGACTAGCGGGGGTGGCCTACGAGCAGTACTTC. Amino acid sequence: CAIMNGLAGVAYEQYF.

V and J are TRBV7-9 and TRBJ2-3; a weak D match, TRBD2 (5 bases). Germline V gives CDR1 SEHNR, CDR2 FQNEAQ (reference sequence). The CDR3 loop spans 11 amino acids. V was shortened by 6 bases and J by 7 bases, with 8 bases between the two germline ends. The CDR3 region has the DNA TGTGCCAGCAGGGGGAGTAATACGCAGTATTTT. This gives the protein CASRGSNTQYF.

The chain is built from TRBV2 and TRBJ1-2, with D perhaps matching TRBD1 (5 bases). V dropped 11 bases and J dropped 8 bases, with 18 bases sitting between them. CDR1 and CDR2 from the germline V gene are SNHLY and FYNNEI. This CDR3 contains 12 residues. The CDR3 protein is CAAERVRDGYTF. The CDR3 DNA reads TGTGCCGCGGAGAGGGTACGGGACGGCTACACCTTC.

The chain uses TRBV7-3 and TRBJ2-7; D ambiguous. Germline CDR1 SGHTA, CDR2 FQGTGA. CDR3 length: 13 amino acids. V gave up 0 bases and J gave up 5 bases, with 8 bases separating them. Written as DNA, the CDR3 is TGTGCCAGCAGCTTAACTAGTTGGGACGAGCAGTACTTC. It is translated as CASSLTSWDEQYF. Full variable domain (rest looked up from reference TRBV7-3 and TRBJ2-7): GAGVSQTPSNKVTEKGKYVELRCDPISGHTALYWYRQSLGQGPEFLIYFQGTGAADDSGLPNDRFFAVRPEGSVSTLKIQRTERGDSAVYLCASSLTSWDEQYFGPGTRLTVT.

Only a few counts were recorded for this clone. The gene calls are TRBV9 and TRBJ2-5, with 12 bases aligning to TRBD1. CDR3 length: 16 residues. The germline CDR1 and CDR2 sequences are SGDLS and YYNGEE. Trimming took 3 bases from V and 5 from J; bases not matched to a gene: 8. This chain's CDR3 is CASSAAGQGAWETQYF. CDR3 sequence (DNA): TGTGCCAGCAGCGCTGCGGGACAGGGGGCTTGGGAGACCCAGTACTTC.

This clone was counted between two and nine times. The rearrangement links TRBV28 to TRBJ1-2; no definite D call. The ends were cut back, 5 bases at V and 0 bases at J, with 4 bases in the middle. Germline-derived CDR1 and CDR2 are MDHEN and SYDVKM. The CDR3 sequence is 12 residues long. The CDR3, as DNA: TGTGCCAGCAGTAGACCTAACTATGGCTACACCTTC. This sequence encodes CASSRPNYGYTF.

V gene TRBV30 combines with J gene TRBJ2-7; TRBD2 aligns across 7 bases. Losses at the gene ends were 0 bases for V and 3 bases for J; bases not matched to a gene: 11. Germline-derived CDR1 and CDR2 are GTSNPN and SVGIG (reference sequence). The CDR3 is made up of 16 amino acids. CDR3 protein: CAWSVLGRAENYEQYF. The CDR3 DNA sequence: TGTGCCTGGAGTGTCCTTGGGAGGGCAGAAAACTACGAGCAGTACTTC.

The rearrangement links TRBV30 to TRBJ1-2, with D possibly TRBD1 on 5 matching bases. The V end was cut by 2 bases, the J end by 8 bases, with 12 bases between. From germline, CDR1 is GTSNPN and CDR2 SVGIG (reference sequence). CDR3 length: 12 amino acids. The CDR3 DNA sequence: TGTGCCTGGAGTACCGGGACGTGGGGCTACACCTTC. Translated, it gives CAWSTGTWGYTF.